Listed below are T cell receptor beta chains from one sample, sequenced in a study of CD8 T cells in ankylosing spondylitis. From the 5' RACE reads, TCRdb called clonotypes with MiXCR, one entry per CDR3 protein. This table holds about 440,000 distinct CDR3 sequences, roughly 15% found once. The material sequenced was blood, either unsorted or a sorted T cell fraction (not recorded which). Receptors were obtained from a male donor with ankylosing spondylitis. Both conserved end residues are trimmed from each CDR3.

CDR3aa: ASSLGAGGNTEAF
v_gene: TRBV5-1
j_gene: TRBJ1-1

CDR3aa: ASVSDRAHETQY
v_gene: TRBV2
j_gene: TRBJ2-5

CDR3aa: ASKKNTEAF
v_gene: TRBV6-5
j_gene: TRBJ1-1

CDR3aa: ASSLAGWETQY
v_gene: TRBV7-9
j_gene: TRBJ2-5

CDR3aa: ASSFQGAGNIQY
v_gene: TRBV5-5
j_gene: TRBJ2-4

CDR3aa: ASSLSPGQHYGYT
v_gene: TRBV12-3/TRBV12-4
j_gene: TRBJ1-2

CDR3aa: ASSLGLIPYNEQF
v_gene: TRBV5-1
j_gene: TRBJ2-1

CDR3aa: SVSYGQGDYEQY
v_gene: TRBV29-1
j_gene: TRBJ2-7

CDR3aa: ASSPQGGGNEQF
v_gene: TRBV18
j_gene: TRBJ2-1

CDR3aa: AISAQGQKNIQY
v_gene: TRBV10-3
j_gene: TRBJ2-4

CDR3aa: ASSRTPVYYGYT
v_gene: TRBV28
j_gene: TRBJ1-2

CDR3aa: ATQEPLGYGYT
v_gene: TRBV28
j_gene: TRBJ1-2

CDR3aa: SARSPTGWNTEAF
v_gene: TRBV20-1
j_gene: TRBJ1-1

CDR3aa: ASSYAPVGGYT
v_gene: TRBV6-6
j_gene: TRBJ1-2

CDR3aa: SAQLAGGATSTDTQY
v_gene: TRBV20-1
j_gene: TRBJ2-3

CDR3aa: AIRQGEPSYEQY
v_gene: TRBV10-3
j_gene: TRBJ2-7

CDR3aa: ASSQDSSSASQY
v_gene: TRBV3-1
j_gene: TRBJ2-5

CDR3aa: ASSPRGGASTEAF
v_gene: TRBV28
j_gene: TRBJ1-1

CDR3aa: ASSQLAATDTQY
v_gene: TRBV4-1
j_gene: TRBJ2-3

CDR3aa: ASSLENTQY
v_gene: TRBV12-3/TRBV12-4
j_gene: TRBJ2-3

CDR3aa: ASSRNIAPSTDTQY
v_gene: TRBV3-1
j_gene: TRBJ2-3

CDR3aa: SARAGTGGEQPQH
v_gene: TRBV20-1
j_gene: TRBJ1-5

CDR3aa: AISASSGSTYEQY
v_gene: TRBV10-3
j_gene: TRBJ2-7

CDR3aa: ASSYSPIYGYT
v_gene: TRBV6-2/TRBV6-3
j_gene: TRBJ1-2

CDR3aa: ASSPSGTPSTDTQY
v_gene: TRBV7-9
j_gene: TRBJ2-3

CDR3aa: SATTGRAF
v_gene: TRBV20-1
j_gene: TRBJ1-1

CDR3aa: ASSSDRSYSPLH
v_gene: TRBV5-5
j_gene: TRBJ1-6

CDR3aa: AISDEVRGTDTQY
v_gene: TRBV10-3
j_gene: TRBJ2-3

CDR3aa: SALGQGLEKLF
v_gene: TRBV20-1
j_gene: TRBJ1-4

CDR3aa: ASSFAGGGEKLF
v_gene: TRBV12-3/TRBV12-4
j_gene: TRBJ1-4

CDR3aa: ATSDWGRGGNEQF
v_gene: TRBV24-1
j_gene: TRBJ2-1

CDR3aa: ASSRLPGQGPSNYGYT
v_gene: TRBV5-1
j_gene: TRBJ1-2

CDR3aa: ASTWQINTEAF
v_gene: TRBV28
j_gene: TRBJ1-1

CDR3aa: ASQIPGSYEQY
v_gene: TRBV11-2
j_gene: TRBJ2-7

CDR3aa: ASSPGRYSLRGTYEQY
v_gene: TRBV18
j_gene: TRBJ2-7

CDR3aa: ASSPSRDQPQH
v_gene: TRBV7-2
j_gene: TRBJ1-5

CDR3aa: SARVGTRGENEQF
v_gene: TRBV20-1
j_gene: TRBJ2-1

CDR3aa: ASSQVSPKETQY
v_gene: TRBV14
j_gene: TRBJ2-5

CDR3aa: ASSLEGGKKIGELF
v_gene: TRBV11-2
j_gene: TRBJ2-2

CDR3aa: ASSPRTPYEQY
v_gene: TRBV6-1
j_gene: TRBJ2-7

CDR3aa: ASPPRGPLDNEQF
v_gene: TRBV2
j_gene: TRBJ2-1

CDR3aa: ASSEDRTGPQH
v_gene: TRBV2
j_gene: TRBJ1-5

CDR3aa: ASTLVGVSDTQY
v_gene: TRBV6-1
j_gene: TRBJ2-3

CDR3aa: ASSLGDRGTGELF
v_gene: TRBV5-6
j_gene: TRBJ2-2

CDR3aa: AISGDTPKKAF
v_gene: TRBV10-3
j_gene: TRBJ1-1

CDR3aa: ASSWDSYNSPLH
v_gene: TRBV28
j_gene: TRBJ1-6